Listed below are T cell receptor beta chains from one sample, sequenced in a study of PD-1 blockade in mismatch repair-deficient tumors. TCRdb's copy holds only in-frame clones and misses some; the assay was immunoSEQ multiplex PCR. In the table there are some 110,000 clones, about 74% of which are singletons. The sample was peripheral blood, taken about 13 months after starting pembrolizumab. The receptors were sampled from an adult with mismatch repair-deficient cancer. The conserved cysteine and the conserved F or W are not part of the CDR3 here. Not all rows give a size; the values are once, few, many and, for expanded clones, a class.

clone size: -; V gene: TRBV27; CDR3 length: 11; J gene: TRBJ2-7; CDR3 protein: ASGVGSHYEQY
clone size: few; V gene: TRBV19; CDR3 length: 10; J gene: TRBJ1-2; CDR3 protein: ASSRANYGYT
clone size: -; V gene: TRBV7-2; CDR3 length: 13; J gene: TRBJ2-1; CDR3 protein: ASSMGHPLANEQF
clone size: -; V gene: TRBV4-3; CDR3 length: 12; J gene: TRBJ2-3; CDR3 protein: ASNRLAGDDTQY
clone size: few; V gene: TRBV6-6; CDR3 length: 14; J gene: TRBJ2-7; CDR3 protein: ASSYSPGQGAEEQY
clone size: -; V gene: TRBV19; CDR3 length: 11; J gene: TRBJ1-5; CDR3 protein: ASSISRDQPQH
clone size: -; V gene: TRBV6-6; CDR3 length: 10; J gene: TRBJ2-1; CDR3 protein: AGSRPYNEQF
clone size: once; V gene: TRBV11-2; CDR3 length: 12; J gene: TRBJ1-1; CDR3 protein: ASSLGGSDTEAF
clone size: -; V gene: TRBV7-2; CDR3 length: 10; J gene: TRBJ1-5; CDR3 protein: ASSLLRQPQH
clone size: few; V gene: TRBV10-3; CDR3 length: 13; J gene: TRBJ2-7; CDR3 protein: AISEIGREGYEQY
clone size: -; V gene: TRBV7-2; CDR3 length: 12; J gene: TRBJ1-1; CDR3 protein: ASSVRQLNTEAF
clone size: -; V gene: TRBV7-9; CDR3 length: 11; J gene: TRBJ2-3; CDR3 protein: ASSPRGPDTQY
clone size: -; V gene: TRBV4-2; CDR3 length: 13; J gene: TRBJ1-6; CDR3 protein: ASSQEFQNNSPLH
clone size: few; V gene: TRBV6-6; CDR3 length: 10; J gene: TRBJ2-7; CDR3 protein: ASTLDGYEQY
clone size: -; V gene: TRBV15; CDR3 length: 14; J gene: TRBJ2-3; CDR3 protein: ATSTLDRGGTDTQY
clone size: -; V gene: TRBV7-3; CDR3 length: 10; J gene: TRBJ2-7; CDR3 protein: ASSSPGGEQY
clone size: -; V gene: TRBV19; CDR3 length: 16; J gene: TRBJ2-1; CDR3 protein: ASSIARGLVSLLDEQF
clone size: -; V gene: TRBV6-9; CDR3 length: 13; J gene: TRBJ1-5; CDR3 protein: ASRGERWGNQPQH